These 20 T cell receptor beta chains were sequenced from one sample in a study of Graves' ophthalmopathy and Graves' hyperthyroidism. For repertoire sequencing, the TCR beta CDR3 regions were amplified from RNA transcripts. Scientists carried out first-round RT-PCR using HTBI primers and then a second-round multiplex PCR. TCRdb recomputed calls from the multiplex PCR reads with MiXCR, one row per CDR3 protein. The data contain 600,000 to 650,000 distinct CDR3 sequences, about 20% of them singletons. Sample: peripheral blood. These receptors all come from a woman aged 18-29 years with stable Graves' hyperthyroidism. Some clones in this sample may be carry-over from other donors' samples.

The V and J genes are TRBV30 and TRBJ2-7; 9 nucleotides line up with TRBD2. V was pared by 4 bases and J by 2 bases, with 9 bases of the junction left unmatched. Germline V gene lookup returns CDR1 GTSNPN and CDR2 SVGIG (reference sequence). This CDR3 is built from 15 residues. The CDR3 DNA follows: TGTGCCTGGACCCATGCGGGGGGGGGCCCCTACGAGCAGTACTTC. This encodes CAWTHAGGGPYEQYF.

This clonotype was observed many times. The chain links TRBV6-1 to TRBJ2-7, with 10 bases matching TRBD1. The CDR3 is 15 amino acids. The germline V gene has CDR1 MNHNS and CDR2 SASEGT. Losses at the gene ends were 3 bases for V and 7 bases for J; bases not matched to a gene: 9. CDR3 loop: CASSDPGQGMEEQYF. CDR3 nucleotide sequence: TGTGCCAGCAGTGATCCGGGACAGGGGATGGAGGAGCAGTACTTC.

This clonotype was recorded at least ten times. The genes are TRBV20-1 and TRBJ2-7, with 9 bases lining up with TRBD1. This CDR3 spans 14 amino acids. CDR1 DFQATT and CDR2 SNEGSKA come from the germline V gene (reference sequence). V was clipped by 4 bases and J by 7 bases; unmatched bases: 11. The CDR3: CSATGTGPPKEQYF. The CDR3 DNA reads TGCAGTGCTACAGGGACAGGGCCCCCGAAAGAGCAGTACTTC.

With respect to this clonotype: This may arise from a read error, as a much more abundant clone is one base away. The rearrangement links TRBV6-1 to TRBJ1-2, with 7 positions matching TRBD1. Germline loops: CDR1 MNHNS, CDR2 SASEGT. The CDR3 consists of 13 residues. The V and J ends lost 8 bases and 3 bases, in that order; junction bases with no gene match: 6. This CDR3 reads CASCPDRDYGYTF. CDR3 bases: TGTGCCAGCTGCCCCGACAGGGACTATGGCTACACCTTC.

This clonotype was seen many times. CDR3 sequence (DNA): TGCGCCAGCAGCGCCGGGGCCTCTTACTCTGGAAACACCATATATTTT. Its protein product is CASSAGASYSGNTIYF. The chain links TRBV5-1 to TRBJ1-3, with a possible D match to TRBD1 (5 bases). The CDR3 spans 16 residues. Germline assignment: CDR1 SGHRS and CDR2 YFSETQ. V dropped 4 bases and J dropped 0 bases, with 14 bases sitting between them.

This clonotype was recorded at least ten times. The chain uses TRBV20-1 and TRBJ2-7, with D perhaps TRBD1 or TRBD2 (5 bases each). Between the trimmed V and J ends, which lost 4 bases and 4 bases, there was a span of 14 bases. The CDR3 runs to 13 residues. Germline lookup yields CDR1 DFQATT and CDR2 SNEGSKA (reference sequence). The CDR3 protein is CSAMGENGYEQYF. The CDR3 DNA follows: TGCAGTGCTATGGGGGAGAATGGTTACGAGCAGTACTTC.

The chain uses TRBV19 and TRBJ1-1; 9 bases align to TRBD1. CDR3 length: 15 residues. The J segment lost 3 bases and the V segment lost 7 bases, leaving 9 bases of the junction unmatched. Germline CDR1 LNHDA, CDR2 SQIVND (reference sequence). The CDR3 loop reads CASMGQGRPHTEAFF. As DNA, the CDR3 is TGTGCCAGTATGGGACAGGGAAGGCCTCACACTGAAGCTTTCTTT.

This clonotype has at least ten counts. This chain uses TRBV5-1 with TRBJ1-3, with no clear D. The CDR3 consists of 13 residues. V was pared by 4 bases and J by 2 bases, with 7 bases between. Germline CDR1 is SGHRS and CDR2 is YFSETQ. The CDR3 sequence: CASSKHAGNTIYF. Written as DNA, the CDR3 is TGCGCCAGCAGCAAACACGCTGGAAACACCATATATTTT.

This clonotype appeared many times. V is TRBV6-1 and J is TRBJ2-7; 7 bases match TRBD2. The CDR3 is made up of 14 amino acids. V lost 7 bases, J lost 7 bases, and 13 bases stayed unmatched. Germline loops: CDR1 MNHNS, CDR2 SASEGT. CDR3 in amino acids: CASTELAEAGEQYF. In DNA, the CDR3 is TGTGCCAGCACTGAGCTAGCGGAGGCGGGGGAGCAGTACTTC.

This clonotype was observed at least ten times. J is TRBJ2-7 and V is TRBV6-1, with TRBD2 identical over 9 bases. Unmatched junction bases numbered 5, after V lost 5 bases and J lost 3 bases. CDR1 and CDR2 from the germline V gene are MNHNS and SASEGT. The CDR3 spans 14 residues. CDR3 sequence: CASSLSGGFYEQYF. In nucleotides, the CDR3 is TGTGCCAGCAGTCTCAGCGGGGGGTTCTACGAGCAGTACTTC.

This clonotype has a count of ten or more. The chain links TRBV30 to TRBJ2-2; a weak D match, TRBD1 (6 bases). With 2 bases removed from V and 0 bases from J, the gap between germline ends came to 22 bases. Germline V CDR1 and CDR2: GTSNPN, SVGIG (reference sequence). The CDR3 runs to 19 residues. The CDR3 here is CAWSPTKGVIATNTGELFF. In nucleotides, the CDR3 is TGTGCCTGGAGTCCGACTAAGGGGGTTATTGCTACGAACACCGGGGAGCTGTTTTTT.

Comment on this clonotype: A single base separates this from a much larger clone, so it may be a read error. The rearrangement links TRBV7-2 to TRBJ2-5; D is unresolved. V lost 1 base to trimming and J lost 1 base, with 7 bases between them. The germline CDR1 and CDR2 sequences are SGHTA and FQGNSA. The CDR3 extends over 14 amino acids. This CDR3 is CASSLVVPQETQYF. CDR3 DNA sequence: TGTGCCAGCAGCTTAGTAGTCCCCCAAGAGACCCAGTACTTC.

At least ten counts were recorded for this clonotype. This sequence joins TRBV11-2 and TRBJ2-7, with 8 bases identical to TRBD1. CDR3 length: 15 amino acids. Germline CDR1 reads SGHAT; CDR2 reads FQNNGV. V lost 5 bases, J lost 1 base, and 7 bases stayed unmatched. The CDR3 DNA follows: TGTGCCAGCAGCAAAGGGACAGGAGGTTCCTACGAGCAGTACTTC. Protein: CASSKGTGGSYEQYF.

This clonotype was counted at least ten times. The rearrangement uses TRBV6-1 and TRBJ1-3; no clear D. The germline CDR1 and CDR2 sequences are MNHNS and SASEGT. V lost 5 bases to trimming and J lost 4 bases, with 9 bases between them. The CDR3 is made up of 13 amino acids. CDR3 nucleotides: TGTGCCAGCAGTAGTGGCATAGGAAACACCATATATTTT. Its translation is CASSSGIGNTIYF.

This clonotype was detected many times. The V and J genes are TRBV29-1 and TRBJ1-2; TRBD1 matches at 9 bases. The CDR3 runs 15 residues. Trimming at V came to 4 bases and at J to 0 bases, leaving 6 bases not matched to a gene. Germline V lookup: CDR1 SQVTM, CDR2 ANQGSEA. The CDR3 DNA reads TGCAGCGTTGTTTTCAGGGACAGGGCTAACTATGGCTACACCTTC. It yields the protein CSVVFRDRANYGYTF.

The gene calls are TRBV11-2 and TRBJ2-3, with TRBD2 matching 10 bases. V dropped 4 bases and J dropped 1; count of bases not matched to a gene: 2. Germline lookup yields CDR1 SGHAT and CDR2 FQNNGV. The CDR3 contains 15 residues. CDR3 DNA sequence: TGTGCCAGCAGCTCACTAGCGGGACGCACAGATACGCAGTATTTT. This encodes CASSSLAGRTDTQYF.

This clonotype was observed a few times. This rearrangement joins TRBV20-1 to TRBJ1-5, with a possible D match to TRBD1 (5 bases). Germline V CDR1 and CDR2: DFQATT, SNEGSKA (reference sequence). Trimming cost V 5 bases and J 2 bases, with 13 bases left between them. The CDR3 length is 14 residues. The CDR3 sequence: CSARGEVGNQPQHF. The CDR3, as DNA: TGCAGTGCTCGAGGGGAAGTCGGCAATCAGCCCCAGCATTTT.

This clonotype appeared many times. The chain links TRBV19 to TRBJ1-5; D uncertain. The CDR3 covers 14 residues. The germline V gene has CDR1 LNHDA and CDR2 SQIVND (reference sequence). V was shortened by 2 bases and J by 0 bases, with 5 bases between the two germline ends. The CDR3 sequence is CASSILSSNQPQHF. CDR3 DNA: TGTGCCAGTAGTATACTTAGTAGCAATCAGCCCCAGCATTTT. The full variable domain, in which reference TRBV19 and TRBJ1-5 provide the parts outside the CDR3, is DGGITQSPKYLFRKEGQNVTLSCEQNLNHDAMYWYRQDPGQGLRLIYYSQIVNDFQKGDIAEGYSVSREKKESFPLTVTSAQKNPTAFYLCASSILSSNQPQHFGDGTRLSIL.

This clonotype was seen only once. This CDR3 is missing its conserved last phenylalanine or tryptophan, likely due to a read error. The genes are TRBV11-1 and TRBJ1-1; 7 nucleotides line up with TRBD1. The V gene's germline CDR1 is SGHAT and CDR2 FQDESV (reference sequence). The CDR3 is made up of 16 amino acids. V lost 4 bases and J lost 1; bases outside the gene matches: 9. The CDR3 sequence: CASSSPSTGENTEAFY. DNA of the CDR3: TGTGCCAGCAGCTCGCCCTCTACAGGGGAGAACACTGAAGCTTTCTAT.

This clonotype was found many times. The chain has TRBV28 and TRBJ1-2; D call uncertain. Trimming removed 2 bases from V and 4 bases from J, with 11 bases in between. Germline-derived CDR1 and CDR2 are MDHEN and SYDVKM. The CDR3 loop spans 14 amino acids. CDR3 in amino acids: CASSLIRNSYGYTF. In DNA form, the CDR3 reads TGTGCCAGCAGTTTAATCAGGAATTCCTATGGCTACACCTTC.